These T cell receptor beta chains were read from a single sample in a study of blood T cell repertoires in COVID-19. Libraries were prepared by immunoSEQ multiplex PCR; TCRdb keeps only in-frame clonotypes and omits some of them. The top ten clones hold 0.8% to 1% of a sample with around 300,000 clones, approximately 86% of them seen once. The sequencing sample was made of PBMCs or T cells enriched from blood (not recorded which). These receptors came from a woman younger than 45 who had recovered from COVID-19. The conserved cysteine and the conserved F or W are not part of the CDR3 here. A D gene is named only where the DNA matches it firmly.

D gene | V gene | CDR3 protein
NA | TRBV18 | ASSPPGHSNYGYT
NA | TRBV5-1 | ASSPREGEHGMNTEAF
TRBD1 | TRBV9 | ASSSSGTGLTEAF
NA | TRBV10-3 | AISESSSTEAF
TRBD2 | TRBV6-2/TRBV6-3 | ASSYPHGAGKSTDTQY
TRBD2 | TRBV6-5 | ATRTSGSLVNEQF
NA | TRBV27 | ASSLTGSTGELF
TRBD1 | TRBV28 | ASNPGQFYEQY
NA | TRBV2 | ASNGDRFGAF
NA | TRBV2 | ASSPGTNEKLF
NA | TRBV5-1 | ASSRHSEFPDTDTQY
NA | TRBV19 | ASSIVAGKAEAF
NA | TRBV19 | ASSPPIRGSGRWNEQF
NA | TRBV28 | ASSPPPGVDTEAF
TRBD2 | TRBV9 | ASSTQAGGMDTQY
NA | TRBV4-1 | ASSQLRDMRRYT
NA | TRBV5-1 | ASSLAAGRDGYT
TRBD2 | TRBV18 | ASSPSAGVYEQY